Only one count was recorded for the clone carrying this T cell receptor (beta chain). Using RNA transcripts as the source, TCR beta CDR3 regions were amplified. The primer set for the first-round RT-PCR of the TCR CDR3 was HTBI. TCRdb independently ran MiXCR on the multiplex PCR reads; one entry per CDR3 protein. The sample has about 370,000 distinct CDR3 sequences; roughly 15% are singletons. These data belong to a study of T cells in Graves' hyperthyroidism and ophthalmopathy. Looked up from germline, CDR1 is SGHRS and CDR2 is YFSETQ. Trimming took 3 bases from V and 3 from J; bases not matched to a gene: 7. This CDR3 is 15 amino acids long.

The sample consisted of blood. The chain combines TRBV5-1 with TRBJ2-7; 9 bases fit TRBD1. This clonotype was obtained from a woman in her sixties or seventies with Graves' ophthalmopathy. The CDR3 sequence is CASSWGTGTFYEQYF. CDR3 in DNA: TGCGCCAGCAGCTGGGGGACAGGGACCTTCTACGAGCAGTACTTC.